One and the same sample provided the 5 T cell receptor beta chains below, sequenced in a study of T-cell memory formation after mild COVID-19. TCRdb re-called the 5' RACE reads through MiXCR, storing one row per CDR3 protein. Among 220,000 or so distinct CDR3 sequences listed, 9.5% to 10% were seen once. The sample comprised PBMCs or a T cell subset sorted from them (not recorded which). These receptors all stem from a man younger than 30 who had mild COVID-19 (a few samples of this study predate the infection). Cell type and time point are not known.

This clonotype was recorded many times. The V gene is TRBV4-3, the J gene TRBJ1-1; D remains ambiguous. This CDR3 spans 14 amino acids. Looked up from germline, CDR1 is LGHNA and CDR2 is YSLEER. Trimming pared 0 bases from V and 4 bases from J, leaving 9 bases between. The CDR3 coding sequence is TGCGCCAGCAGCCAAGAGCGGGAAATCACTGAAGCTTTCTTT. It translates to CASSQEREITEAFF.

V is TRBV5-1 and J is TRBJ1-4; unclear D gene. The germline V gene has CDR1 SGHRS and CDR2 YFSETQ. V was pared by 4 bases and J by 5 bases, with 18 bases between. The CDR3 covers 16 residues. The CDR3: CASSPGSIVGNEKLFF. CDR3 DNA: TGCGCCAGCAGCCCCGGGAGCATAGTAGGAAATGAAAAACTGTTTTTT. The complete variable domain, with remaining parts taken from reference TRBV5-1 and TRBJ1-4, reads KAGVTQTPRYLIKTRGQQVTLSCSPISGHRSVSWYQQTPGQGLQFLFEYFSETQRNKGNFPGRFSGRQFSNSRSEMNVSTLELGDSALYLCASSPGSIVGNEKLFFGSGTQLSVL.

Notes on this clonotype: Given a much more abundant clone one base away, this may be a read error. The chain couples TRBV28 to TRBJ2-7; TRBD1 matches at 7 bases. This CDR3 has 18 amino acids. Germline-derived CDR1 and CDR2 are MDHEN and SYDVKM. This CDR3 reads CASSSYWAPRQGTYGQYV. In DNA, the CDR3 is TGTGCCAGCAGTTCTTATTGGGCCCCTCGACAGGGCACCTACGGGCAGTACGTC.

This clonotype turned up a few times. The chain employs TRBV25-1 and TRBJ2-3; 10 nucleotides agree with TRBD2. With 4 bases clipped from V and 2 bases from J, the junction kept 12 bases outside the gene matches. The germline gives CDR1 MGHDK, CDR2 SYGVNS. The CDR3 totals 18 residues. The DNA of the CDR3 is TGTGCCAGCAGTGCCGTGGCTGGCAGCGGGGGGGTCACAGATACGCAGTATTTT. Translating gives CASSAVAGSGGVTDTQYF. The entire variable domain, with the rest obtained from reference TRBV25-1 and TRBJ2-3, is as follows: EADIYQTPRYLVIGTGKKITLECSQTMGHDKMYWYQQDPGMELHLIHYSYGVNSTEKGDLSSESTVSRIRTEHFPLTLESARPSHTSQYLCASSAVAGSGGVTDTQYFGPGTRLTVL.

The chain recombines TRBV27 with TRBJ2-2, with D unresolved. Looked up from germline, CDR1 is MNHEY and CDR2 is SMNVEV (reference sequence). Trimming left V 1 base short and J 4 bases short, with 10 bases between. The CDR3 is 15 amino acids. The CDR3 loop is CASSLWAGVTGELFF. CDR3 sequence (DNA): TGTGCCAGCAGTTTATGGGCAGGCGTCACCGGGGAGCTGTTTTTT.